This TCR beta chain was sequenced for a study of blood T cells in healthy people across ages. Study-wide results and caveats: Considered underestimates were the diversity estimates obtained from one million T cells. Possibly, changes in expanded clonotypes were confounded because donor CMV status was unknown.

The V gene's germline CDR1 is SQVTM and CDR2 ANQGSEA. The CDR3 spans 15 residues. Germline trimming cut 6 bases from V and 1 base from J; bases unmatched to any gene: 4. A second PCR of 7 to 11 cycles used a sample-barcoded 5' primer and a J-beta primer mix. Every molecule of cDNA carried a tag from a template-switch adaptor with 12 random nucleotides. TCRdb reanalysed the 5' RACE reads using MiXCR and keeps one entry per CDR3 protein. The table has about 680,000 distinct CDR3 sequences, approximately 50% seen once. Notes on this clonotype: Its antigen is currently unknown.

The TCR was taken from a woman aged 55-69 years in good health. The chain combines TRBV29-1 with TRBJ2-3; 13 bases agree with TRBD2. The sequenced sample was blood. The CDR3 region has the DNA TGCAGCGTCGCCGGACTAGCGGGGGGCACAGATACGCAGTATTTT. Amino acid sequence: CSVAGLAGGTDTQYF.